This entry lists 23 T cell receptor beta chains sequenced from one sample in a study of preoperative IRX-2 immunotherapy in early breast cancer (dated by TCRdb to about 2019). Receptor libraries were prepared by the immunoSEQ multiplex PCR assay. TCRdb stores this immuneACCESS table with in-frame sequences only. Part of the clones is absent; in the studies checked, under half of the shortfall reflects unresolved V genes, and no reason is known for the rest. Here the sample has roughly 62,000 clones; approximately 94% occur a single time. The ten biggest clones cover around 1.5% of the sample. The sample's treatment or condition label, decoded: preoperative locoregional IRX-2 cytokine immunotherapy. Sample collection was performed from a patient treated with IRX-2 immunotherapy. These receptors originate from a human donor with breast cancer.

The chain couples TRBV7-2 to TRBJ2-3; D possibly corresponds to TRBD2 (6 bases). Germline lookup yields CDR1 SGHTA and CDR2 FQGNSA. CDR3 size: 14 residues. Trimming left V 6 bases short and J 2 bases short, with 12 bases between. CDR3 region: CASSPGLLTDTQYF. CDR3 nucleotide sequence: TGTGCCAGCAGTCCGGGACTCCTCACAGATACGCAGTATTTT. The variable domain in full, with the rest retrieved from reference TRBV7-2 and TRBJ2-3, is GAGVSQSPSNKVTEKGKDVELRCDPISGHTALYWYRQSLGQGLEFLIYFQGNSAPDKSGLPSDRFSAERTGGSVSTLTIQRTQQEDSAVYLCASSPGLLTDTQYFGPGTRLTVL.

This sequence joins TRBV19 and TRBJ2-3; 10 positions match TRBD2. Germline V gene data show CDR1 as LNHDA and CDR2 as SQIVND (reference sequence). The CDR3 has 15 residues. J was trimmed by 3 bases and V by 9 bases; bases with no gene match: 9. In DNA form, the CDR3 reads TGTGCCAGCCAAACGGGACTAGCGTTGACAGATACGCAGTATTTT. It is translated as CASQTGLALTDTQYF.

CDR3 protein: CASSLGVDRGYQETQYF. CDR3 coding DNA: TGTGCCAGCAGCTTAGGCGTGGACAGGGGGTACCAAGAGACCCAGTACTTC. The chain joins TRBV7-7 to TRBJ2-5; 10 nucleotides align to TRBD1. Germline V gene data show CDR1 as SSHAT and CDR2 as FNYEAQ (reference sequence). This CDR3 comprises 17 residues. After removal of 1 base from V and 0 bases from J, the junction contained 5 bases not matched to a gene.

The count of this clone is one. The DNA of the CDR3 is TGTGCCAGCAGCTTAGGGGTAGCGGGGATCCAAGAGACCCAGTACTTC. Translated: CASSLGVAGIQETQYF. The rearrangement uses TRBV11-2 and TRBJ2-5; 8 bases are shared with TRBD2. Germline lookup yields CDR1 SGHAT and CDR2 FQNNGV. There are 16 residues in the CDR3. The V gene end was trimmed by 1 base and the J gene end by 1 base; junction bases not matched to a gene: 5.

DNA for the CDR3: TGTGCCAGCTCCCCCCCGGGGGCAGTTTTCTACGAGCAGTACTTC. Protein product: CASSPPGAVFYEQYF. The rearrangement joins TRBV5-4 to TRBJ2-7; D possibly matches TRBD1 or TRBD2 (6 bases each). The CDR3 covers 15 residues. V shed 7 bases and J shed 3 bases, with 20 bases lying between them. CDR1 and CDR2 (germline): SGHNT, YYREEE (reference sequence).

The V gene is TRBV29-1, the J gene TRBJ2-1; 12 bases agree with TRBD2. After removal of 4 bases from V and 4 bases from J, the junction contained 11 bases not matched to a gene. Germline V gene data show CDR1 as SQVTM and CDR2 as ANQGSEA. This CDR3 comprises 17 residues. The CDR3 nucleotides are TGCAGCGTTGTGTCCGGACTAGCGGGGACTAAGTACAATGAGCAGTTCTTC. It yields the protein CSVVSGLAGTKYNEQFF.

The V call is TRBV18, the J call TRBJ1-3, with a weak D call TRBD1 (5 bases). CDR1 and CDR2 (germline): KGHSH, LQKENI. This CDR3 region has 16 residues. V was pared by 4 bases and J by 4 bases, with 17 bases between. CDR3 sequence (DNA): TGTGCCAGCTCACTCCGTTGGCGGGGGGTCGGAAACACCATATATTTT. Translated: CASSLRWRGVGNTIYF. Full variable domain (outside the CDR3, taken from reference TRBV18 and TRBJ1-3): NAGVMQNPRHLVRRRGQEARLRCSPMKGHSHVYWYRQLPEEGLKFMVYLQKENIIDESGMPKERFSAEFPKEGPSILRIQQVVRGDSAAYFCASSLRWRGVGNTIYFGEGSWLTVV.

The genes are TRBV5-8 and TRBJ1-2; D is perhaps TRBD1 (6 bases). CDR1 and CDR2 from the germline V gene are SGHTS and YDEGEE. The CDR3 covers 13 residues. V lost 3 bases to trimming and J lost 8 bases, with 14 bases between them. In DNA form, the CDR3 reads TGTGCCAGCAGCTGGGGGGGCCAGCCGGGCTACACCTTC. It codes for CASSWGGQPGYTF.

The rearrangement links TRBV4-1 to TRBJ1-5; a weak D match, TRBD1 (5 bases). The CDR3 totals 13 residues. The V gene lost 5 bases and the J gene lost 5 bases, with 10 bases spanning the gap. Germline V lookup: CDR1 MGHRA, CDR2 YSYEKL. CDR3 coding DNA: TGCGCCAGCAGCGAACAAGGGGATCAGCCCCAGCATTTT. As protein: CASSEQGDQPQHF.

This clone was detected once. The CDR3 sequence: CASSVEERSTYEQYF. The CDR3 DNA sequence: TGTGCCAGCAGCGTAGAGGAGCGGTCCACCTACGAGCAGTACTTC. The V and J genes are TRBV9 and TRBJ2-7; D is perhaps TRBD2 (5 bases). V was trimmed by 0 bases and J by 2 bases, leaving 12 bases between them. The CDR3 sequence is 15 residues long. Germline CDR1 is SGDLS and CDR2 is YYNGEE.

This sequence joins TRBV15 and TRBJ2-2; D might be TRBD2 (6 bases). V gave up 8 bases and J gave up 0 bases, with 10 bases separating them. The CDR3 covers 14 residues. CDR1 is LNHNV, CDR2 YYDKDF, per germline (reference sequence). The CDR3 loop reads CATGWEANTGELFF. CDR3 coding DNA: TGTGCCACCGGTTGGGAGGCGAACACCGGGGAGCTGTTTTTT.

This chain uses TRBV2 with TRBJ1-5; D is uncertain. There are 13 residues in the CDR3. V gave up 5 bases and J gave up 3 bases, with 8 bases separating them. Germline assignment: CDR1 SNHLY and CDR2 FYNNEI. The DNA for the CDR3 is TGTGCCAGCAGTATCGAGATCAATCAGCCCCAGCATTTT. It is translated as CASSIEINQPQHF.

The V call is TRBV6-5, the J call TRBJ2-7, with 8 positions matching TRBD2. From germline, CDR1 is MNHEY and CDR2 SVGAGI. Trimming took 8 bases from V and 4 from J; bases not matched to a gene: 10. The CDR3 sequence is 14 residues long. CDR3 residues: CASRGGAVLYEQYF. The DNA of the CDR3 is TGTGCCAGCCGGGGGGGGGCGGTATTATACGAGCAGTACTTC.

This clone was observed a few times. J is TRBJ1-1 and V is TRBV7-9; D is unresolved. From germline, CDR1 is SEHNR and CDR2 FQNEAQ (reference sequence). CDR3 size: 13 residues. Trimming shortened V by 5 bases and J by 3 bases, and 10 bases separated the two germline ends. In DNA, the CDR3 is TGTGCCAGCAGCCCCGCGGACCACACTGAAGCTTTCTTT. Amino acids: CASSPADHTEAFF.

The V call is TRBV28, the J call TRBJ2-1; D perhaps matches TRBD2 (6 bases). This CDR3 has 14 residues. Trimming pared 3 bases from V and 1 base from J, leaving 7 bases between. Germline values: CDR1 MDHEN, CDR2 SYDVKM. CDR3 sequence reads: CASSFGGSYNEQFF. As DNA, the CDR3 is TGTGCCAGCAGTTTTGGGGGGTCCTACAATGAGCAGTTCTTC.

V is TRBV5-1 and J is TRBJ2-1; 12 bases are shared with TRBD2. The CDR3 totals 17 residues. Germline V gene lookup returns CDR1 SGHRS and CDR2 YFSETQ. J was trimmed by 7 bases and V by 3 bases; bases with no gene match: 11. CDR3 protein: CASSSRTSGDWLNEQFF. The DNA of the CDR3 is TGCGCCAGCAGCTCACGGACTAGCGGGGATTGGTTAAATGAGCAGTTCTTC.

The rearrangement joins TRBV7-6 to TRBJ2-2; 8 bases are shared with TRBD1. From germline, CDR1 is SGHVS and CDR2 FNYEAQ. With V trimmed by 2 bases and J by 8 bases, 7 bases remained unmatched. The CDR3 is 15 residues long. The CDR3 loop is CASSLYFQGAGELFF. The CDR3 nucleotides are TGTGCCAGCAGCTTATATTTTCAGGGGGCGGGGGAGCTGTTTTTT.

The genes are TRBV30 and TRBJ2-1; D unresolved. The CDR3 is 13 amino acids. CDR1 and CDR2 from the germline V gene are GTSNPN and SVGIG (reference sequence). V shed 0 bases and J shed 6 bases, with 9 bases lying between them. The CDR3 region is CAWSVTSTNEQFF. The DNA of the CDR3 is TGTGCCTGGAGTGTGACGAGTACCAATGAGCAGTTCTTC.

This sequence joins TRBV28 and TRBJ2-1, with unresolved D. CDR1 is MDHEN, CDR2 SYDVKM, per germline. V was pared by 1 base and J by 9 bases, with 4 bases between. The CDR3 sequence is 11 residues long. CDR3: CASSLLGEQFF. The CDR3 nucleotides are TGTGCCAGCAGTTTATTGGGTGAGCAGTTCTTC.

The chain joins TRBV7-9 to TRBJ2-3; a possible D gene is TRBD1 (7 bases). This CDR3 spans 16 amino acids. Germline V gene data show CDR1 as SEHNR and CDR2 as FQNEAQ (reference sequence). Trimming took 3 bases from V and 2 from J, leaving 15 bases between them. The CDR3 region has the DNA TGTGCCAGCAGCTTGTGGACAGGAGGGAACACAGATACGCAGTATTTT. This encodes CASSLWTGGNTDTQYF.

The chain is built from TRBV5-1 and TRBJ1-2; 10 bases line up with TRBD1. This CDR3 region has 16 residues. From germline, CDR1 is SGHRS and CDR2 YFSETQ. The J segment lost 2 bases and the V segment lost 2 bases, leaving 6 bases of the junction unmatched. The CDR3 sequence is CASSLQPGQGNYGYTF. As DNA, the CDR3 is TGCGCCAGCAGCTTACAACCGGGACAGGGGAACTATGGCTACACCTTC.

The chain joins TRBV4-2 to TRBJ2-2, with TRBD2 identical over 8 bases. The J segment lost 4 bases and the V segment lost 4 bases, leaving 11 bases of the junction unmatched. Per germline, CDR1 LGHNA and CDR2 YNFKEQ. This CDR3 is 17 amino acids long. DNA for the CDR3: TGTGCCAGCAGCCCGAGATGGCATAGCGGGACCACCGGGGAGCTGTTTTTT. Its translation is CASSPRWHSGTTGELFF.

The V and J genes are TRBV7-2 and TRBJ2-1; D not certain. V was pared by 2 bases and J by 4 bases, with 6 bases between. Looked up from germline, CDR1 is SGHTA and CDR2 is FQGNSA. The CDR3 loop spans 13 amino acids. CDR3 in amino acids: CASSLNFYNEQFF. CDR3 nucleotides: TGTGCCAGCAGCTTAAACTTTTACAATGAGCAGTTCTTC.